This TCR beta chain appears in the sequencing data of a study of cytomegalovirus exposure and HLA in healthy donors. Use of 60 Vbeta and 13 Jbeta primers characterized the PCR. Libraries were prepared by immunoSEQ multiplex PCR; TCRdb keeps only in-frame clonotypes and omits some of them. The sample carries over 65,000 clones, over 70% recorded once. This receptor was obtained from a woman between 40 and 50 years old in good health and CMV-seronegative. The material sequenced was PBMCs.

CDR3 in amino acids: CAPGPASAPVGEQYF. The CDR3 nucleotides are TGTGCCCCAGGTCCGGCTAGCGCCCCTGTGGGGGAGCAGTACTTC. The chain is built from TRBV28 and TRBJ2-7; a possible D gene is TRBD2 (6 bases). V gave up 11 bases and J gave up 7 bases, with 27 bases separating them. Germline CDR1 reads MDHEN; CDR2 reads SYDVKM. The CDR3 extends over 15 amino acids. Using reference TRBV28 and TRBJ2-7 for the parts outside the CDR3, the full variable domain is DVKVTQSSRYLVKRTGEKVFLECVQDMDHENMFWYRQDPGLGLRLIYFSYDVKMKEKGDIPEGYSVSREKKERFSLILESASTNQTSMYLCAPGPASAPVGEQYFGPGTRLTVT.